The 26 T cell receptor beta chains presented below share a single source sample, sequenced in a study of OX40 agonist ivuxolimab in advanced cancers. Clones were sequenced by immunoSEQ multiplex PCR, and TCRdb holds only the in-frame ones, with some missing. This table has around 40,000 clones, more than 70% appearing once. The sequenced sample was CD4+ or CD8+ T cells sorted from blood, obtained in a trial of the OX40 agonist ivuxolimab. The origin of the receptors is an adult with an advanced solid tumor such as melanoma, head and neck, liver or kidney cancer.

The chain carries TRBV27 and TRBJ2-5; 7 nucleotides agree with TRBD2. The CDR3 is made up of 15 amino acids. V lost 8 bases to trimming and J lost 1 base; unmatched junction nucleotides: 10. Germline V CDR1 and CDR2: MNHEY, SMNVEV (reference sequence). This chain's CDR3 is CASALWEGSQETQYF. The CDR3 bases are TGTGCCAGCGCCCTCTGGGAGGGTTCCCAAGAGACCCAGTACTTC.

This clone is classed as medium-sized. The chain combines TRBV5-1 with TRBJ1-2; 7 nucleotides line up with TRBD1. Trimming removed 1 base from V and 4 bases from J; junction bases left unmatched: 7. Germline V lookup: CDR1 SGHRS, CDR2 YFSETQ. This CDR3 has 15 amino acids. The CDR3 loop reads CASSLTRDSLYGYTF. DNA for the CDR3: TGCGCCAGCAGCTTGACCAGGGACAGCCTCTATGGCTACACCTTC. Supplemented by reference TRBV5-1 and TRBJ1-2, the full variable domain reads KAGVTQTPRYLIKTRGQQVTLSCSPISGHRSVSWYQQTPGQGLQFLFEYFSETQRNKGNFPGRFSGRQFSNSRSEMNVSTLELGDSALYLCASSLTRDSLYGYTFGSGTRLTVV.

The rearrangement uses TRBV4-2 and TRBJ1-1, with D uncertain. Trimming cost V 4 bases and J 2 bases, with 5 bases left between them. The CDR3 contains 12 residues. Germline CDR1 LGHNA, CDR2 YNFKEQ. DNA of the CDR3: TGTGCCAGCAGCCTCTTAAACACTGAAGCTTTCTTT. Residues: CASSLLNTEAFF.

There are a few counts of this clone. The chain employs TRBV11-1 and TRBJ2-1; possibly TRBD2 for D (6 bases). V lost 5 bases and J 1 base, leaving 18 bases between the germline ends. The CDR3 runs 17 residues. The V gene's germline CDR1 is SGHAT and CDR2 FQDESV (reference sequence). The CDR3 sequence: CASSPGGNLGSYNEQFF. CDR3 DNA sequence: TGTGCCAGCAGCCCTGGAGGGAACCTCGGATCCTACAATGAGCAGTTCTTC. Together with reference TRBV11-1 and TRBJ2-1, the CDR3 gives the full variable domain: EAEVAQSPRYKITEKSQAVAFWCDPISGHATLYWYRQILGQGPELLVQFQDESVVDDSQLPKDRFSAERLKGVDSTLKIQPAELGDSAMYLCASSPGGNLGSYNEQFFGPGTRLTVL.

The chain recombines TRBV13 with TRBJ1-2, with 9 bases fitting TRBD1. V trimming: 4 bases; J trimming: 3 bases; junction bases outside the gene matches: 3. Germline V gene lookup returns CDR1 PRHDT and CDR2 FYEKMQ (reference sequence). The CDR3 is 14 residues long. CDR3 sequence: CASSSDRGDYGYTF. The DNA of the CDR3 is TGTGCCAGCAGCTCGGACAGGGGAGACTATGGCTACACCTTC.

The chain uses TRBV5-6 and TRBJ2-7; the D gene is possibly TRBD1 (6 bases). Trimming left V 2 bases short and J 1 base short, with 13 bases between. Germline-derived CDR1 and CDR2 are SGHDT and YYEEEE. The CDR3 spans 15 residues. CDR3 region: CASSLGQGLSYEQYF. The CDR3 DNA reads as TGTGCCAGCAGCTTAGGGCAGGGGCTTTCCTACGAGCAGTACTTC.

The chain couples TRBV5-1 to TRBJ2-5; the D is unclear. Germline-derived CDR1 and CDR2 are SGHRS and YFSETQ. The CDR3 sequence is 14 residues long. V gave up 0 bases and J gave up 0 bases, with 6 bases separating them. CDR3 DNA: TGCGCCAGCAGCTTGGCAGGCAACCAAGAGACCCAGTACTTC. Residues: CASSLAGNQETQYF.

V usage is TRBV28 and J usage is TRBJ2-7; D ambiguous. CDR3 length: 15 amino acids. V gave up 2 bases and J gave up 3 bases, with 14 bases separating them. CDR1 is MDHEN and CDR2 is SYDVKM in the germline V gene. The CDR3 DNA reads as TGTGCCAGCAGTTTAGAACGGTCCCCGCTCTACGAGCAGTACTTC. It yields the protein CASSLERSPLYEQYF.

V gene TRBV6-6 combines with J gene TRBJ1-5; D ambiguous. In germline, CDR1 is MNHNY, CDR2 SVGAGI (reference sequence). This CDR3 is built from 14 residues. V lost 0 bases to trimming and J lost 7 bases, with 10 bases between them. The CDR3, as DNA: TGTGCCAGCAGTTACTCGGTACATTCGCAGCCCCAGCATTTT. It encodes CASSYSVHSQPQHF.

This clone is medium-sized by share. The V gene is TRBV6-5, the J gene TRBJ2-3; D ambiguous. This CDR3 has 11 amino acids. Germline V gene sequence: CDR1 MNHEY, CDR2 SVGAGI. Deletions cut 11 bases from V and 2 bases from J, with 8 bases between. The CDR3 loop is CAAGYTDTQYF. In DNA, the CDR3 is TGTGCCGCAGGTTACACAGATACGCAGTATTTT.

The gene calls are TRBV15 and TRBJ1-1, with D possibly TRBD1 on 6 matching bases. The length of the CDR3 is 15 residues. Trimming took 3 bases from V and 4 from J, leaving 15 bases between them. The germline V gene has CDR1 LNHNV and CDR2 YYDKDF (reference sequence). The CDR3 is CATSSFGGRGTEAFF. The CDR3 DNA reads TGTGCCACCAGCAGCTTTGGGGGCCGAGGCACTGAAGCTTTCTTT.

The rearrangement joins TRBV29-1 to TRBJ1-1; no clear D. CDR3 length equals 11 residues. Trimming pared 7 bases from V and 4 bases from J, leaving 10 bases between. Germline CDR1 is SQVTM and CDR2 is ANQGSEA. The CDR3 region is CSGEGSTEAFF. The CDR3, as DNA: TGCAGCGGGGAGGGAAGCACTGAAGCTTTCTTT.

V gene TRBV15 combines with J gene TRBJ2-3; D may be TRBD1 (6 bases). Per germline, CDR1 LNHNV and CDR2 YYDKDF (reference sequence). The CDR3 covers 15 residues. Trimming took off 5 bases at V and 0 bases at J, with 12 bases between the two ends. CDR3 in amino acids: CATSGQGSSTDTQYF. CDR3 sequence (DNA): TGTGCCACCAGCGGTCAGGGGTCTAGCACAGATACGCAGTATTTT.

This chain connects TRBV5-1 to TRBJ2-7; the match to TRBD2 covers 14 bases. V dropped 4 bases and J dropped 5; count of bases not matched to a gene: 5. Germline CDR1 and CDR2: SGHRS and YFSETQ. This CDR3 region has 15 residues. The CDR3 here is CASSTGLAGENEQYF. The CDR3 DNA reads TGCGCCAGCAGCACGGGACTAGCGGGGGAAAACGAGCAGTACTTC.

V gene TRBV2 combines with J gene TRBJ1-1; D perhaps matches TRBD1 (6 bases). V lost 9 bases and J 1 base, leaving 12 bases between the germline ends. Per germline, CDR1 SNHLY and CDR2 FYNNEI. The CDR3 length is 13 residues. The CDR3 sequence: CARDTGPNTEAFF. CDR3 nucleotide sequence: TGTGCCAGGGACACAGGGCCGAACACTGAAGCTTTCTTT.

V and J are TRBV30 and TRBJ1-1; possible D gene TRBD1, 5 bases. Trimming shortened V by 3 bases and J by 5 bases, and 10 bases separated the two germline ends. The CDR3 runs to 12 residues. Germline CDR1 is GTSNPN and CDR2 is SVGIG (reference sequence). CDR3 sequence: CAWRNGGTEAFF. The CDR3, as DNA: TGTGCCTGGAGGAACGGGGGGACTGAAGCTTTCTTT.

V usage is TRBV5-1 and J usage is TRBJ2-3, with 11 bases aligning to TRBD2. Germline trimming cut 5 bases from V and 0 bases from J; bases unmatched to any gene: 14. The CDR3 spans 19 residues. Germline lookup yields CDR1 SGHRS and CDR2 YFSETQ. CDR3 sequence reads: CASSLGLAGTGLSTDTQYF. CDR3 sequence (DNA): TGCGCCAGCAGTTTAGGACTAGCGGGTACGGGACTCAGCACAGATACGCAGTATTTT.

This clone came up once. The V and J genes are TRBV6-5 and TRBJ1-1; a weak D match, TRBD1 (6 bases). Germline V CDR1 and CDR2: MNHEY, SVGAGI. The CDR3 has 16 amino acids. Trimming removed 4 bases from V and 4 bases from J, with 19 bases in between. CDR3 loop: CASSWVQGWGGTEAFF. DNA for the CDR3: TGTGCCAGCAGTTGGGTACAGGGCTGGGGCGGCACTGAAGCTTTCTTT.

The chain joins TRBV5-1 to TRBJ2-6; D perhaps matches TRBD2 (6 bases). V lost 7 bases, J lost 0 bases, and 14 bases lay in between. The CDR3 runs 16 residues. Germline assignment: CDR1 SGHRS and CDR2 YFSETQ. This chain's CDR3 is CASAPGTYSGANVLTF. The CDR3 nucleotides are TGCGCCAGCGCCCCGGGGACTTACTCTGGGGCCAACGTCCTGACTTTC.

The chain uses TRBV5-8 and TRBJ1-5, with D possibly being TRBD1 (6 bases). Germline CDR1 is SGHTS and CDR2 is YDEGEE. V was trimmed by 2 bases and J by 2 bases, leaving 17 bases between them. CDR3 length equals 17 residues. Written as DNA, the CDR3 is TGTGCCAGCAGCTTAAGGGTAGGGGAGGGGGGCAATCAGCCCCAGCATTTT. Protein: CASSLRVGEGGNQPQHF.

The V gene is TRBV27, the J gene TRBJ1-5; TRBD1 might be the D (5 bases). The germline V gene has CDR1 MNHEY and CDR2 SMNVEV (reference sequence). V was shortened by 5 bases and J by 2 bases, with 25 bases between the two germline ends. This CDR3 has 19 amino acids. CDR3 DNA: TGTGCCAGCAGTCCTTTCCCCGGGACCTTAACTATTGGCAATCAGCCCCAGCATTTT. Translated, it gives CASSPFPGTLTIGNQPQHF.

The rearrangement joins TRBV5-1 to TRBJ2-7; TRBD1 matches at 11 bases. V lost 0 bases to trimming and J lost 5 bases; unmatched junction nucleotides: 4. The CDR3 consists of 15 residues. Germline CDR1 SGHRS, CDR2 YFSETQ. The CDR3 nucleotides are TGCGCCAGCAGCTTGGGGACAGGGGGCCAACACGAGCAGTACTTC. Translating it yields CASSLGTGGQHEQYF.

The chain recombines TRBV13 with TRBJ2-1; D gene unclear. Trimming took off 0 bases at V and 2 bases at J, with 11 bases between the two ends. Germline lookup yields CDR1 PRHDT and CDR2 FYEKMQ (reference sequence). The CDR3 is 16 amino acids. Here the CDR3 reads CASSLGPGPAYNEQFF. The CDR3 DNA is TGTGCCAGCAGCTTAGGCCCCGGTCCCGCCTACAATGAGCAGTTCTTC.

The CDR3 here is CASSHRVGRTEAFF. CDR3 DNA sequence: TGTGCCAGCAGCCACCGGGTCGGCCGCACTGAAGCTTTCTTT. The rearrangement joins TRBV5-6 to TRBJ1-1; D not resolved. Germline lookup yields CDR1 SGHDT and CDR2 YYEEEE. V was trimmed by 4 bases and J by 4 bases, leaving 14 bases between them. The CDR3 runs 14 residues.

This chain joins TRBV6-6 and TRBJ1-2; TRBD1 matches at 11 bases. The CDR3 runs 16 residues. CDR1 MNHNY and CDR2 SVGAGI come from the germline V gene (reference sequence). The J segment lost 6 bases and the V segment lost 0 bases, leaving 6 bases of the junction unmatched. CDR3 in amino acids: CASSYSRDRGMDGYTF. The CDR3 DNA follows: TGTGCCAGCAGTTACTCCCGGGACAGGGGGATGGATGGCTACACCTTC.

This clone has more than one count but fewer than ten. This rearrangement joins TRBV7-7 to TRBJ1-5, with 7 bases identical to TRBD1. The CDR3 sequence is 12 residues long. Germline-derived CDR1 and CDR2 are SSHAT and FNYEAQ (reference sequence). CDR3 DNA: TGTGCGCGGGGGACAGGCAATCAGCCCCAGCATTTT. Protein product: CARGTGNQPQHF.